The rows below give T cell receptor beta chains drawn from one sample of a study of cytomegalovirus exposure and HLA in healthy donors. The protocol was immunoSEQ multiplex PCR, while the TCRdb copy is restricted to in-frame clones and leaves out a portion. The data show 150,000 to 250,000 clones, about 80% seen once. Sequenced sample: PBMCs. The receptors originated from a woman in her thirties in good health and CMV-seropositive. The conserved cysteine and the conserved F or W are not part of the CDR3 here. The order of the fields is V gene, CDR3 protein.

v_call: TRBV7-6
cdr3_aa: ASSFISGGANEQF

v_call: TRBV11-2
cdr3_aa: ASSTRQGANYEQY

v_call: TRBV10-3
cdr3_aa: AISGAPGGVNRYEQF

v_call: TRBV7-9
cdr3_aa: ASSLPTGFSYEQY

v_call: TRBV7-6
cdr3_aa: ASSQGPSGDYGYT

v_call: TRBV4-3
cdr3_aa: ASSQTPLSGIEQY

v_call: TRBV6-5
cdr3_aa: ASSLGTVGYGYT

v_call: TRBV27
cdr3_aa: ASSFGGANTEAF

v_call: TRBV9
cdr3_aa: ASSSSAYTEAF

v_call: TRBV6-5
cdr3_aa: ASSYYRTGGFYEQY

v_call: TRBV15
cdr3_aa: ATNLGGDQETQY

v_call: TRBV2
cdr3_aa: ASRPGTGALRTY

v_call: TRBV7-2
cdr3_aa: AIAKQGWGNEQY

v_call: TRBV29-1
cdr3_aa: SVATGDISYGYT

v_call: TRBV7-8
cdr3_aa: ASSYLAGTPQETQY

v_call: TRBV29-1
cdr3_aa: SVEHRFLYEQY

v_call: TRBV11-2
cdr3_aa: ASSPGQGAEYNEQF

v_call: TRBV30
cdr3_aa: AWRGQLYNEQF

v_call: TRBV9
cdr3_aa: ASSVEGGSSYEQY

v_call: TRBV5-5
cdr3_aa: ASSLTGQSYEQY

v_call: TRBV9
cdr3_aa: ASSVVGDTDTQY

v_call: TRBV29-1
cdr3_aa: SVAVTGLDGYT

v_call: TRBV7-9
cdr3_aa: ASSLRTGYDTEAF

v_call: TRBV11-2
cdr3_aa: ASSRSQLQGEDQPQH

v_call: TRBV5-8
cdr3_aa: ASSPDRGRTEAF

v_call: TRBV7-9
cdr3_aa: ASSPGQRNTEAF

v_call: TRBV5-8
cdr3_aa: ASSPEWSANEKLF

v_call: TRBV30
cdr3_aa: AWNQGSSGNTIY

v_call: TRBV7-6
cdr3_aa: ASSPRYNEQF

v_call: TRBV5-1
cdr3_aa: ASSLEGAGNQPQH

v_call: TRBV10-1
cdr3_aa: ASSSGLNNSPLH